Following are 22 T cell receptor beta chains from one sample sequenced in a study of T cells after yellow fever vaccination. TCRdb fed the 5' RACE reads into MiXCR, producing one record per CDR3 protein. There are around 590,000 distinct CDR3 sequences in the sample; approximately 13% occur only once, and 15% lies in the top ten. Source: PBMCs, taken on the day of the yellow fever booster vaccination. The receptors originated from a man younger than 40 who received the YFV17D yellow fever vaccine.

This clonotype was detected only a few times. The rearrangement uses TRBV6-5 and TRBJ2-7; D may be TRBD1 or TRBD2 (5 bases each). Germline CDR1 is MNHEY and CDR2 is SVGAGI. V was clipped by 0 bases and J by 0 bases, with 9 bases between them. The CDR3 is 15 residues long. CDR3 DNA: TGTGCCAGCAGTTACTCGGGGACGGGCTCCTACGAGCAGTACTTC. Encoded protein: CASSYSGTGSYEQYF.

This chain uses TRBV7-2 with TRBJ2-7; weak D call: TRBD2 (5 bases). Trimming left V 5 bases short and J 6 bases short, with 14 bases between. Germline loops: CDR1 SGHTA, CDR2 FQGNSA. There are 13 residues in the CDR3. The CDR3 nucleotides read TGTGCCAGCAGCCTGCCCTCCGGACTCGAGCAGTACTTC. Translated, it gives CASSLPSGLEQYF. Full variable domain (missing parts from reference TRBV7-2 and TRBJ2-7): GAGVSQSPSNKVTEKGKDVELRCDPISGHTALYWYRQSLGQGLEFLIYFQGNSAPDKSGLPSDRFSAERTGGSVSTLTIQRTQQEDSAVYLCASSLPSGLEQYFGPGTRLTVT.

This clonotype was detected a few times. The chain is built from TRBV7-2 and TRBJ2-7; D unclear. The germline V and J ends were trimmed by 5 bases and 2 bases, with 13 bases remaining between them. The CDR3 is 14 residues long. CDR1 is SGHTA and CDR2 is FQGNSA in the germline V gene. The CDR3 spells CASSVQINAYEQYF. The CDR3 bases are TGTGCCAGCAGCGTTCAGATCAACGCCTACGAGCAGTACTTC.

This chain links TRBV12-3 or TRBV12-4 with TRBJ1-5; TRBD1 agrees at 7 bases. There are 14 residues in the CDR3. Trimming at V came to 2 bases and at J to 13 bases, leaving 11 bases not matched to a gene. For the CDR3, the DNA is TGTGCCAGCAGTTTATCAGGGGGTGGTGGGGCGCAGCATTTT. Translation: CASSLSGGGGAQHF.

The gene calls are TRBV7-8 and TRBJ1-2; 7 nucleotides agree with TRBD1. V shed 4 bases, J shed 4 bases, and the junction held 15 bases outside the gene matches. This CDR3 is built from 17 residues. The germline CDR1 and CDR2 sequences are SGHVS and FQNEAQ. This CDR3 reads CASSSPGGQALAYGYTF. The CDR3 DNA reads as TGTGCCAGCAGCTCGCCTGGTGGACAGGCCCTGGCCTATGGCTACACCTTC.

In its sample, this clonotype was seen many times. The chain recombines TRBV7-2 with TRBJ2-7; TRBD1 matches 8 bases. This CDR3 is 16 amino acids long. With 3 bases clipped from V and 7 bases from J, the junction kept 14 bases outside the gene matches. The germline V gene encodes CDR1 SGHTA and CDR2 FQGNSA. The CDR3 loop is CASSFPAGGPLVEQYF. Written as DNA, the CDR3 is TGTGCCAGCAGCTTCCCCGCAGGGGGCCCATTGGTTGAGCAGTACTTC.

At least ten counts were recorded for this clonotype. The chain is built from TRBV5-1 and TRBJ2-1; 13 positions match TRBD2. J was trimmed by 8 bases and V by 4 bases; bases with no gene match: 9. CDR1 is SGHRS, CDR2 YFSETQ, per germline. CDR3 length: 16 residues. The CDR3 is CASSLGLAGTVDEQFF. The DNA for the CDR3 is TGCGCCAGCAGCCTGGGACTAGCGGGGACGGTGGATGAGCAGTTCTTC.

The chain recombines TRBV20-1 with TRBJ2-1, with 10 positions matching TRBD2. The CDR3 covers 14 residues. The germline V gene encodes CDR1 DFQATT and CDR2 SNEGSKA (reference sequence). Unmatched junction bases numbered 4, after V lost 1 base and J lost 7 bases. The CDR3 here is CSARGGLAVNEQFF. The CDR3, as DNA: TGCAGTGCTAGAGGAGGACTAGCGGTGAATGAGCAGTTCTTC.

This chain uses TRBV7-2 with TRBJ2-4, with 9 bases lining up with TRBD2. The CDR3 contains 15 residues. CDR1 and CDR2 from the germline V gene are SGHTA and FQGNSA. V shed 4 bases and J 3 bases; nucleotides not matched to a gene: 4. The CDR3 DNA is TGTGCCAGCAGCTACGCGACTAGCGGCAAAAACATTCAGTACTTC. It specifies CASSYATSGKNIQYF.

In DNA form, the CDR3 reads TGTGCCAGCAGCCCCGGACAGCGGAGCTCCTACGAGCAGTACTTC. Translating gives CASSPGQRSSYEQYF. The V gene is TRBV7-9, the J gene TRBJ2-7; tentative D call: TRBD1 (6 bases). CDR3 size: 15 residues. Germline values: CDR1 SEHNR, CDR2 FQNEAQ (reference sequence). V lost 5 bases, J lost 0 bases, and 14 bases lay in between.

This clonotype was recorded many times. This sequence joins TRBV4-3 and TRBJ2-7; possibly TRBD1 or TRBD2 for D (5 bases each). Per germline, CDR1 LGHNA and CDR2 YSLEER. The CDR3 loop spans 15 amino acids. Trimming shortened V by 4 bases and J by 2 bases, and 15 bases separated the two germline ends. DNA for the CDR3: TGCGCCAGCAGCCTGGGGACCGCACTCCCCTACGAGCAGTACTTC. Amino acids: CASSLGTALPYEQYF.

The J gene is TRBJ1-6, the V gene TRBV27; TRBD1 matches 8 bases. Germline CDR1 is MNHEY and CDR2 is SMNVEV (reference sequence). CDR3 length equals 13 residues. V lost 10 bases and J lost 4; bases outside the gene matches: 3. The CDR3 reads CATRGQYNSPLHF. DNA for the CDR3: TGTGCCACCAGGGGGCAGTATAATTCACCCCTCCACTTT.

As for this clonotype: This may come from a read error, since a much larger clone is one base off. The V and J genes are TRBV12-3 or TRBV12-4 and TRBJ2-3; 7 bases align to TRBD2. This CDR3 contains 14 residues. CDR3 loop: CACSESGGTDTQYF. The CDR3 nucleotides read TGTGCCTGCAGCGAGAGCGGGGGCACAGATACGCAGTATTTT.

This clonotype was picked up a small number of times. The chain links TRBV9 to TRBJ2-1; 11 nucleotides agree with TRBD2. The V gene's germline CDR1 is SGDLS and CDR2 YYNGEE. V was clipped by 7 bases and J by 12 bases; unmatched bases: 9. The CDR3 is made up of 13 amino acids. This chain's CDR3 is CASATGTSGWQFF. The CDR3, as DNA: TGTGCCAGCGCGACCGGGACTAGCGGTTGGCAGTTCTTC.

This clonotype was recorded many times. This chain joins TRBV7-3 and TRBJ2-7, with D maybe TRBD1 (5 bases). V was pared by 2 bases and J by 7 bases, with 12 bases between. Per the germline V gene, CDR1 is SGHTA and CDR2 is FQGTGA. There are 13 residues in the CDR3. This CDR3 reads CASSLAGKREQYF. The CDR3 DNA reads as TGTGCCAGCAGCTTAGCAGGGAAGAGGGAGCAGTACTTC.

This clonotype was counted only a few times. The chain has TRBV6-2 or TRBV6-3 and TRBJ2-1, with 15 bases that match TRBD2. Germline loops: CDR1 MNHEY, CDR2 SVGEGT. The CDR3 loop spans 20 amino acids. Trimming cost V 2 bases and J 0 bases; bases outside gene matches: 8. CDR3 DNA: TGTGCCAGCAGTTACCCGAAGGGACTAGCGGGGGGTGGCTCCTACAATGAGCAGTTCTTC. Translation gives CASSYPKGLAGGGSYNEQFF.

This clonotype has more than one count but fewer than ten. The chain recombines TRBV19 with TRBJ1-3; D may be TRBD1 (5 bases). CDR3 size: 15 residues. Germline values: CDR1 LNHDA, CDR2 SQIVND (reference sequence). Trimming stripped 5 bases from V and 0 bases from J, with 11 bases between. The CDR3, as DNA: TGTGCCAGTAGTTCCTCCGGACACTCTGGAAACACCATATATTTT. Translated, it gives CASSSSGHSGNTIYF.

Only a few counts were recorded for this clonotype. The rearrangement uses TRBV12-3 or TRBV12-4 and TRBJ2-3; 7 bases map to TRBD2. This CDR3 spans 19 amino acids. V lost 10 bases and J lost 2; bases outside the gene matches: 24. The CDR3: CAISSTNPKLASATDTQYF. The CDR3 DNA follows: TGTGCCATCAGCTCCACTAACCCGAAACTAGCGTCTGCCACAGATACGCAGTATTTT.

This clonotype was counted once. The chain is built from TRBV24-1 and TRBJ2-3; perhaps TRBD2 as D (6 bases). This CDR3 has 15 residues. Germline CDR1 reads KGHDR; CDR2 reads SFDVKD. The ends were cut back, 6 bases at V and 0 bases at J, with 12 bases in the middle. The CDR3 DNA follows: TGTGCCACCAGTCGCTACGGGGGTAGCACAGATACGCAGTATTTT. Translation: CATSRYGGSTDTQYF.

The chain uses TRBV20-1 and TRBJ2-5; TRBD1 agrees at 8 bases. CDR1 is DFQATT and CDR2 is SNEGSKA in the germline V gene (reference sequence). This CDR3 region has 14 residues. V trimming: 2 bases; J trimming: 4 bases; junction bases outside the gene matches: 6. CDR3 in amino acids: CSARSGGFRETQYF. The CDR3 DNA is TGCAGTGCTAGATCAGGGGGCTTTCGAGAGACCCAGTACTTC.

The V gene is TRBV10-1, the J gene TRBJ2-3, with TRBD1 identical over 9 bases. CDR3 length: 14 amino acids. Per germline, CDR1 WNHNN and CDR2 SYGVQD (reference sequence). V was clipped by 6 bases and J by 6 bases; unmatched bases: 7. The CDR3: CASSRGGTGDTQYF. The CDR3 DNA is TGCGCCAGCAGCCGAGGGGGGACAGGGGATACGCAGTATTTT.

This clonotype was observed a few times. The chain has TRBV4-3 and TRBJ2-1; D uncertain. The CDR3 sequence is 15 residues long. The germline V and J ends were trimmed by 5 bases and 5 bases, with 16 bases remaining between them. CDR1 and CDR2 (germline): LGHNA, YSLEER. The chain's CDR3 is CASSRFLAGDNEQFF. The CDR3 nucleotides are TGCGCCAGCAGCAGGTTTTTGGCCGGCGACAATGAGCAGTTCTTC.